The clone carrying this TCR beta chain was seen many times. Its antigen is currently unknown. 5'RACE generated cDNA with 10-nucleotide random UMIs. Over 170 million TCR-beta sequences, together covering 15-18 subjects, were produced by every individual sequencing run that was carried out. MiXCR, run by TCRdb on the 5' RACE reads, gives a single entry per CDR3 protein. The profile shows fewer than 55,000 distinct CDR3 sequences, more than 8% of them singletons. This CDR3 contains 11 residues. CDR1 is SQVTM and CDR2 is ANQGSEA in the germline V gene. Trimming removed 5 bases from V and 12 bases from J; junction bases left unmatched: 6. The sample is drawn from a study of neurological immune-mediated disorders. General study points: Multiple sclerosis patients had less TCR clonal expansion than even healthy controls, unlike HTLV-1-associated myelopathy.

The sample's time point: longitudinal time-point 1 (baseline). Unsorted libraries used 2 million PBMCs kept at -80 degrees C. V is TRBV29-1 and J is TRBJ1-4, with 7 bases aligning to TRBD1. The receptor was isolated from a woman aged 40 to 50 in good health. The sample consisted of PBMCs. The CDR3 region has the DNA TGCAGCGTTCATACCGGGACAGAACTGTTTTTT. This sequence encodes CSVHTGTELFF.